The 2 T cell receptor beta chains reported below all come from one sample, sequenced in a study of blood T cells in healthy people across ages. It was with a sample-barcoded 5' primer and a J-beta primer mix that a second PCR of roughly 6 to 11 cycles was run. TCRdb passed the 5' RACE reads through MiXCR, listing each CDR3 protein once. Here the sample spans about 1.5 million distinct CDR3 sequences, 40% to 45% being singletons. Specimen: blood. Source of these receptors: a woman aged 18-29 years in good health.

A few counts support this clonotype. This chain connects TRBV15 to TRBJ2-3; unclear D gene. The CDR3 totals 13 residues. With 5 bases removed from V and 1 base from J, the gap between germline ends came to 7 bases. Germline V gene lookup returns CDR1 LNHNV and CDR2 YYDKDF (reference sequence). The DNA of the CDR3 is TGTGCCACCAGCGGAGTGGGCACAGATACGCAGTATTTT. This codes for CATSGVGTDTQYF.

The chain's CDR3 is CASSFWTPRSTDTQYF. The DNA of the CDR3 is TGTGCCAGCAGTTTTTGGACACCTCGGAGCACAGATACGCAGTATTTT. V gene TRBV12-3 or TRBV12-4 combines with J gene TRBJ2-3, with a possible D match to TRBD1 (5 bases). The CDR3 is made up of 16 amino acids. The V end was cut by 3 bases, the J end by 0 bases, with 13 bases between.